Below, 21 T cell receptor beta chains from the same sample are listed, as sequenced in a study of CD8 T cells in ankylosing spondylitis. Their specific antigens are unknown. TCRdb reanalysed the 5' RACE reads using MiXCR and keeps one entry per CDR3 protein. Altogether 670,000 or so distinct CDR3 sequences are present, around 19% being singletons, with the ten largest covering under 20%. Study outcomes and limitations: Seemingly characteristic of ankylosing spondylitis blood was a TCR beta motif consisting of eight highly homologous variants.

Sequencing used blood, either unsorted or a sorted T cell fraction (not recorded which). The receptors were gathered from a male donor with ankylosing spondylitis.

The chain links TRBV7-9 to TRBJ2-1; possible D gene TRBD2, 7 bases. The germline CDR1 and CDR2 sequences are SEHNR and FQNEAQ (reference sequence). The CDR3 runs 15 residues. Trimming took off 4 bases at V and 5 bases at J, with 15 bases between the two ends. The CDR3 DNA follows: TGTGCCAGCAGCTCCAGTGGGGGGGCCGACAATGAGCAGTTCTTC. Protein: CASSSSGGADNEQFF.

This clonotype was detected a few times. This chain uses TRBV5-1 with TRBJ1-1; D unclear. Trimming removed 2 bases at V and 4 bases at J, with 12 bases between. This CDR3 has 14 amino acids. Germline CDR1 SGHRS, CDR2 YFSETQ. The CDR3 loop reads CASSFIAGSTEAFF. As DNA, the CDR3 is TGCGCCAGCAGCTTTATAGCCGGGAGCACTGAAGCTTTCTTT. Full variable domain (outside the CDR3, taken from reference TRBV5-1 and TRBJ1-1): KAGVTQTPRYLIKTRGQQVTLSCSPISGHRSVSWYQQTPGQGLQFLFEYFSETQRNKGNFPGRFSGRQFSNSRSEMNVSTLELGDSALYLCASSFIAGSTEAFFGQGTRLTVV.

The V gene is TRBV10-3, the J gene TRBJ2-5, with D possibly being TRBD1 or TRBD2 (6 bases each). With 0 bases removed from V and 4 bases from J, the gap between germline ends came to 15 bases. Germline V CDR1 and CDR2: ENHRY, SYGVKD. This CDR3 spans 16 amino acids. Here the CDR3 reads CAISESPGAMVETQYF. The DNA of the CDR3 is TGTGCCATCAGTGAGTCTCCGGGGGCGATGGTAGAGACCCAGTACTTC.

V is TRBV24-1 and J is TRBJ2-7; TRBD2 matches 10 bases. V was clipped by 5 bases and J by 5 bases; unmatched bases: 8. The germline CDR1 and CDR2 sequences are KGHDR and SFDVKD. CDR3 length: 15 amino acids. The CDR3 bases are TGTGCCACCAGTGGGGACAGACTAGCGGGCAACGAGCAGTACTTC. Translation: CATSGDRLAGNEQYF.

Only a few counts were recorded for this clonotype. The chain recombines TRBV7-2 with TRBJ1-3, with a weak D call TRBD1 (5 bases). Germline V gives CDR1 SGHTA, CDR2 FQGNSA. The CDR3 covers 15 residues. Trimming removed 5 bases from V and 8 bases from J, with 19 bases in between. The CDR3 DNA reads TGTGCCAGCAGCGGGGACCCGGTGTTCTGGGACACCATATATTTT. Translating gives CASSGDPVFWDTIYF.

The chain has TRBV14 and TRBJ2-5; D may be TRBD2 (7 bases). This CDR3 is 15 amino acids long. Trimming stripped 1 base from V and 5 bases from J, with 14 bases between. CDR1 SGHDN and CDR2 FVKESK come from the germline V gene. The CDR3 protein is CASSQARGAQETQYF. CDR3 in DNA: TGTGCCAGCAGCCAAGCTCGGGGGGCCCAGGAGACCCAGTACTTC.

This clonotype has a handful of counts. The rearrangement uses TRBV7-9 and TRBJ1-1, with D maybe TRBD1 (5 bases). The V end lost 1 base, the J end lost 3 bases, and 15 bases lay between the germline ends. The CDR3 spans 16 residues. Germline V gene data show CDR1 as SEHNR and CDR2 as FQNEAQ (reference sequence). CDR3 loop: CASSLGVGPQDTEAFF. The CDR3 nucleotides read TGTGCCAGCAGCTTAGGTGTGGGACCCCAGGACACTGAAGCTTTCTTT.

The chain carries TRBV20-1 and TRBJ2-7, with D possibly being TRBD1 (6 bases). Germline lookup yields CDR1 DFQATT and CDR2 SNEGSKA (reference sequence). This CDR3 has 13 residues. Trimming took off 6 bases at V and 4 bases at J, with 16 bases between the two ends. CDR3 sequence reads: CSAQDSPEYEQYF. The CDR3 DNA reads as TGCAGTGCCCAGGACAGCCCCGAATACGAGCAGTACTTC.

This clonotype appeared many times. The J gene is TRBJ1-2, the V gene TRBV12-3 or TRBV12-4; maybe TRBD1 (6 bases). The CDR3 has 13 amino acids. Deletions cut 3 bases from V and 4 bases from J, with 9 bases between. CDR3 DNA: TGTGCCAGCAGTTTCGGGGGCCCCTATGGCTACACCTTC. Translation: CASSFGGPYGYTF.

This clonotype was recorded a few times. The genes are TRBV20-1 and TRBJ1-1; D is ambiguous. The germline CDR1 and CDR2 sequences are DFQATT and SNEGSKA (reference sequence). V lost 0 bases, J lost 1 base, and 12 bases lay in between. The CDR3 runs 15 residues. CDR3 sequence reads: CSARDYPRQNTEAFF. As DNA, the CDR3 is TGCAGTGCTAGAGATTACCCTCGACAGAACACTGAAGCTTTCTTT.

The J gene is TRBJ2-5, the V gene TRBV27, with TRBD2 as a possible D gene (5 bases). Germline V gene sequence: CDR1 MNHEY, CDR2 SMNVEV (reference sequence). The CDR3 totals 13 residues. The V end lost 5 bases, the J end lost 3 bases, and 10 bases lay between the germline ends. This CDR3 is CASSLTRKETQYF. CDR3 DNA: TGTGCCAGCAGTCTTACTAGAAAAGAGACCCAGTACTTC.

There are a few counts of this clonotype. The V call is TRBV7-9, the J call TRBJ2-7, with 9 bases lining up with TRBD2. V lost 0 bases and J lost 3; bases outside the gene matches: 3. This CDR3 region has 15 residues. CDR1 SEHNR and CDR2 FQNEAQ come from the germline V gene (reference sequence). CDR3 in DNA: TGTGCCAGCAGCTTAGCCGTGACTAGCGGCTACGAGCAGTACTTC. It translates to CASSLAVTSGYEQYF.

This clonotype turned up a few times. CDR3 nucleotide sequence: TGTGCCAGCAGCTTTAGGGGGACAGTAGACATTCAGTACTTC. Translated: CASSFRGTVDIQYF. V gene TRBV7-9 combines with J gene TRBJ2-4; 7 positions match TRBD1. Per germline, CDR1 SEHNR and CDR2 FQNEAQ (reference sequence). The CDR3 sequence is 14 residues long. With 3 bases clipped from V and 8 bases from J, the junction kept 7 bases outside the gene matches.

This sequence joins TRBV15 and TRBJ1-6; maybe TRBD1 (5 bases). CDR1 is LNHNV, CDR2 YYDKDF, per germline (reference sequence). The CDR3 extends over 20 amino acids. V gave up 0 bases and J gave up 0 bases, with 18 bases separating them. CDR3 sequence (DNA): TGTGCCACCAGCAGAGATCCGCCAGGGTCAACGAGCTCCTATAATTCACCCCTCCACTTT. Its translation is CATSRDPPGSTSSYNSPLHF.

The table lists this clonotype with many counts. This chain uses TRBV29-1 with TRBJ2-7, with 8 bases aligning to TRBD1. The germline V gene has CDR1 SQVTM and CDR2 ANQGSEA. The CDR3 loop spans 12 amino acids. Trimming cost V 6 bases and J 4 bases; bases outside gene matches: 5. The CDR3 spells CSVTRTGYEQYF. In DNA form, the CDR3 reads TGCAGCGTGACTAGGACAGGGTACGAGCAGTACTTC.

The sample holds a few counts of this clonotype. CDR3 DNA sequence: TGTGCCAGCAACCTGGGCCTAAAGCTAAACACCGGGGAGCTGTTTTTT. Protein product: CASNLGLKLNTGELFF. The chain links TRBV12-3 or TRBV12-4 to TRBJ2-2, with unresolved D. The length of the CDR3 is 16 residues. Trimming left V 7 bases short and J 2 bases short, with 17 bases between.

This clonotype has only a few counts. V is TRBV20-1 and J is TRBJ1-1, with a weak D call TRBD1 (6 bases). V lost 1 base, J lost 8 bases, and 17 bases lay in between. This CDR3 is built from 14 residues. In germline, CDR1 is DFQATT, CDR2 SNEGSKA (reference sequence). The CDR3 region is CSARAKEGGREAFF. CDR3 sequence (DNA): TGCAGTGCTAGAGCTAAGGAGGGGGGAAGAGAAGCTTTCTTT.

CDR3 sequence: CASNPGEGITGELFF. CDR3 nucleotides: TGTGCCAGCAACCCTGGGGAGGGGATTACCGGGGAGCTGTTTTTT. The chain combines TRBV7-9 with TRBJ2-2; 7 nucleotides line up with TRBD2. This CDR3 has 15 amino acids. After removal of 7 bases from V and 5 bases from J, the junction contained 10 bases not matched to a gene. CDR1 and CDR2 from the germline V gene are SEHNR and FQNEAQ (reference sequence).

CDR3 bases: TGTGCCAGCAGTCTGGAAGGAAACGCGAACACCGGGGAGCTGTTTTTT. The encoded protein is CASSLEGNANTGELFF. The chain combines TRBV12-3 or TRBV12-4 with TRBJ2-2; D is unclear. V was trimmed by 5 bases and J by 0 bases, leaving 13 bases between them. CDR3 length: 16 residues.

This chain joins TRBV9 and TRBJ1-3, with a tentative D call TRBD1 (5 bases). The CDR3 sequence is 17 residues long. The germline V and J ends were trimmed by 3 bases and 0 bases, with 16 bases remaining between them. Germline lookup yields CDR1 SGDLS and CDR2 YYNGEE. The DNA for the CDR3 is TGTGCCAGCAGCGACCCCCCGGGACCTTACTCTGGAAACACCATATATTTT. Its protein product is CASSDPPGPYSGNTIYF.

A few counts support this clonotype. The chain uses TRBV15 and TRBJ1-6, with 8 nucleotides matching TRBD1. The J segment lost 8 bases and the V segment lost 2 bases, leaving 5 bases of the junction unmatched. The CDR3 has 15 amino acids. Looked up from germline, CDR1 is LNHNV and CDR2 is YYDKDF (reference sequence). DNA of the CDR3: TGTGCCACCAGCAGAAAAGGACAGGGTGATTCACCCCTCCACTTT. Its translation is CATSRKGQGDSPLHF.